Shown below are 5 T cell receptor beta chains from a single sample sequenced in a study of blood T cell repertoires in COVID-19 (TCRdb year 2020). The method was the immunoSEQ multiplex PCR assay. TCRdb re-hosts the immuneACCESS table, in-frame sequences only. Its copies lack some clones; in the studies checked, an unresolved V gene accounts for under half of them, and the cause for the rest is not known. This sample gives about 120,000 clones in total; approximately 90% of them show up just once. The ten largest make up roughly 2.2% of the sample. Material: peripheral blood. These TCRs come from a woman aged 50 to 60 with acute or convalescent COVID-19.

The V call is TRBV27, the J call TRBJ2-1; 10 nucleotides agree with TRBD2. The CDR3 sequence is 16 residues long. After removal of 0 bases from V and 6 bases from J, the junction contained 5 bases not matched to a gene. Germline V lookup: CDR1 MNHEY, CDR2 SMNVEV (reference sequence). The CDR3 sequence: CASSLSVTSGFNEQFF. CDR3 nucleotide sequence: TGTGCCAGCAGTTTATCAGTGACTAGCGGGTTCAATGAGCAGTTCTTC.

V usage is TRBV6-6 and J usage is TRBJ1-2; 7 positions agree with TRBD1. The trim removed 5 bases at V and 2 bases at J, leaving 2 bases unmatched. There are 13 residues in the CDR3. Germline CDR1 MNHNY, CDR2 SVGAGI (reference sequence). The chain's CDR3 is CASSTTGNYGYTF. CDR3 sequence (DNA): TGTGCCAGCAGTACGACAGGGAACTATGGCTACACCTTC.

The chain uses TRBV9 and TRBJ1-4, with D possibly being TRBD1 (5 bases). The CDR3 covers 14 residues. Germline lookup yields CDR1 SGDLS and CDR2 YYNGEE. Between the trimmed V and J ends, which lost 4 bases and 5 bases, there was a span of 12 bases. DNA for the CDR3: TGTGCCAGCAGCCCCCGCACAGGCAATGAAAAACTGTTTTTT. Amino acids: CASSPRTGNEKLFF.

The J gene is TRBJ1-1, the V gene TRBV6-2 or TRBV6-3; tentative D call: TRBD1 (5 bases). This CDR3 is built from 14 residues. In germline, CDR1 is MNHEY, CDR2 SVGEGT. Trimming took 6 bases from V and 2 from J, leaving 13 bases between them. The CDR3 spells CASSRTRTNTEAFF. CDR3 in DNA: TGTGCCAGCAGCCGGACACGGACCAACACTGAAGCTTTCTTT.

The V gene is TRBV11-2, the J gene TRBJ2-7, with 8 bases lining up with TRBD2. Germline V gene sequence: CDR1 SGHAT, CDR2 FQNNGV. The CDR3 sequence is 15 residues long. Trimming at V came to 5 bases and at J to 5 bases, leaving 11 bases not matched to a gene. Written as DNA, the CDR3 is TGTGCCAGCAGCCGATTCACGGGACTAGTTGACGAGCAGTACTTC. It encodes CASSRFTGLVDEQYF.